This T cell receptor (beta chain) comes out of a study of T cells in Graves' hyperthyroidism and ophthalmopathy. The CDR3 is made up of 15 amino acids. Germline CDR1 MDHEN, CDR2 SYDVKM. V was clipped by 5 bases and J by 2 bases; unmatched bases: 7. Stable disease denoted Graves' hyperthyroidism without ophthalmopathy progression within 18 months. Hyperthyroidism in the patients, aged 18 to 65, was newly diagnosed and under 2 months in duration. Researchers barred patients who had uncontrolled infection, other autoimmune disease, pregnancy or lactation. Study conclusions and caveats: Ophthalmopathy was identified by the model a median about 6 months ahead of onset.

TCR beta CDR3 regions were amplified from RNA. A set of HTBI primers served as the primers for a first-round RT-PCR of the TCR CDR3. Using its own MiXCR run on the multiplex PCR reads, TCRdb lists one record per CDR3 protein. Here the sample spans a few hundred thousand distinct CDR3 sequences, more than 15% being singletons. This clonotype has ten or more counts. Its target is not known. This receptor was obtained from a woman between 18 and 29 years old with Graves' hyperthyroidism. This chain joins TRBV28 and TRBJ2-3, with TRBD2 matching 7 bases. The material sequenced was blood. In DNA form, the CDR3 reads TGTGCCAGCAGTCGCCAGCGGGGAGCCACAGATACGCAGTATTTT. It codes for CASSRQRGATDTQYF.